This entry lists 24 T cell receptor beta chains sequenced from one sample in a study of blood T cell repertoires in COVID-19. Here immunoSEQ multiplex PCR was the method, and the copy in TCRdb shows in-frame clones only, minus some. The table includes some 230,000 clones, 70% to 85% detected once. The specimen was PBMCs or T cells enriched from blood (not recorded which). The receptors were gathered from a man between 35 and 55 years old who had recovered from COVID-19.

The CDR3 DNA reads as TGTGCCAGCAGTTTGATGACGGGGAATGAGCAGTTCTTC. Translated, it gives CASSLMTGNEQFF. The rearrangement joins TRBV27 to TRBJ2-1, with D possibly TRBD2 on 5 matching bases. The CDR3 sequence is 13 residues long. Trimming took 3 bases from V and 7 from J, leaving 10 bases between them. Germline V lookup: CDR1 MNHEY, CDR2 SMNVEV (reference sequence).

This clone has just a few counts. The chain couples TRBV12-3 or TRBV12-4 to TRBJ1-1; TRBD1 agrees at 7 bases. The CDR3 runs to 13 residues. Trimming at V came to 3 bases and at J to 4 bases, leaving 2 bases not matched to a gene. CDR3 in DNA: TGTGCCAGCAGTTTGAACAGGGGCACTGAAGCTTTCTTT. Residues: CASSLNRGTEAFF.

The V call is TRBV18, the J call TRBJ2-1, with TRBD2 matching 7 bases. The V and J ends lost 2 bases and 8 bases, in that order; junction bases with no gene match: 12. The CDR3 spans 16 residues. The germline gives CDR1 KGHSH, CDR2 LQKENI. The CDR3 DNA is TGTGCCAGCTCACCAAGGCCAACGGGAGGATCCCATGAGCAGTTCTTC. Translating gives CASSPRPTGGSHEQFF.

In this sample, this clone turned up many times. The chain links TRBV19 to TRBJ1-4; possible D gene TRBD1, 5 bases. The CDR3 runs 16 residues. Trimming stripped 4 bases from V and 8 bases from J, with 20 bases between. Germline loops: CDR1 LNHDA, CDR2 SQIVND (reference sequence). Here the CDR3 reads CASSRDFSREGEKLFF. Here the CDR3 DNA reads TGTGCCAGTAGTAGGGACTTTTCCCGGGAAGGAGAAAAACTGTTTTTT.

The rearrangement uses TRBV10-3 and TRBJ1-1; D is ambiguous. Germline V gene lookup returns CDR1 ENHRY and CDR2 SYGVKD. This CDR3 region has 13 residues. The V end lost 1 base, the J end lost 7 bases, and 10 bases lay between the germline ends. In DNA form, the CDR3 reads TGTGCCATCAGTGAGTTCGTGACTCATGAAGCTTTCTTT. It codes for CAISEFVTHEAFF.

V gene TRBV15 combines with J gene TRBJ2-1; 9 nucleotides line up with TRBD2. The trim removed 1 base at V and 9 bases at J, leaving 10 bases unmatched. This CDR3 comprises 16 residues. Germline V gene data show CDR1 as LNHNV and CDR2 as YYDKDF (reference sequence). The CDR3 protein is CATSRAGAGGPVEQFF. In DNA form, the CDR3 reads TGTGCCACCAGCAGAGCAGGGGCGGGGGGGCCAGTTGAGCAGTTCTTC.

The genes are TRBV29-1 and TRBJ1-2; a possible D gene is TRBD1 (6 bases). CDR1 and CDR2 (germline): SQVTM, ANQGSEA. V dropped 4 bases and J dropped 2 bases, with 14 bases sitting between them. The CDR3 consists of 14 residues. The CDR3 nucleotides are TGCAGCGTTGGCCTGGGACACCTCAACTATGGCTACACCTTC. Translation gives CSVGLGHLNYGYTF.

Only one count was recorded for this clone. This chain connects TRBV28 to TRBJ2-2, with D unclear. CDR1 is MDHEN and CDR2 is SYDVKM in the germline V gene. The V end was cut by 3 bases, the J end by 3 bases, with 8 bases between. The length of the CDR3 is 14 residues. CDR3 amino acids: CASSFPPYTGELFF. CDR3 bases: TGTGCCAGCAGTTTCCCTCCGTACACCGGGGAGCTGTTTTTT.

The chain is built from TRBV5-1 and TRBJ2-1; D is unclear. CDR1 and CDR2 from the germline V gene are SGHRS and YFSETQ. Trimming took off 0 bases at V and 5 bases at J, with 9 bases between the two ends. This CDR3 has 14 amino acids. CDR3 residues: CASSLDPQNNEQFF. The CDR3 DNA reads as TGCGCCAGCAGCTTGGATCCCCAGAACAATGAGCAGTTCTTC.

The genes are TRBV15 and TRBJ2-1, with a possible D match to TRBD2 (6 bases). CDR1 is LNHNV, CDR2 YYDKDF, per germline (reference sequence). V was shortened by 9 bases and J by 13 bases, with 22 bases between the two germline ends. CDR3 length: 13 amino acids. The CDR3 here is CATAAELAGEQFF. The CDR3 nucleotides read TGTGCCACGGCCGCCGAACTAGCTGGGGAACAGTTCTTC.

The chain combines TRBV19 with TRBJ1-4, with D perhaps TRBD1 (6 bases). V lost 11 bases and J lost 5, with 15 bases in between. Germline assignment: CDR1 LNHDA and CDR2 SQIVND (reference sequence). CDR3 length: 13 residues. The CDR3 DNA sequence: TGTGCCTCTCAGGACAGACCCAATGAAAAACTGTTTTTT. As protein: CASQDRPNEKLFF.

Only a few counts were recorded for this clone. In the same sample, other DNA sequences code for this CDR3. The chain carries TRBV4-2 and TRBJ1-1; 8 nucleotides line up with TRBD1. CDR1 is LGHNA and CDR2 is YNFKEQ in the germline V gene. The CDR3 is 13 residues long. J gave up 4 bases and V 4 bases, and 2 bases lay outside the gene matches. CDR3 in DNA: TGTGCCAGCAGCCGGACAGGGAGCACTGAAGCTTTCTTT. Translated, it gives CASSRTGSTEAFF.

The chain combines TRBV4-1 with TRBJ2-1; 9 nucleotides match TRBD2. Per the germline V gene, CDR1 is MGHRA and CDR2 is YSYEKL. CDR3 length: 18 amino acids. The V and J ends lost 4 bases and 9 bases, in that order; junction bases with no gene match: 19. The CDR3 loop is CASSRVPLAGSLPGEQFF. DNA for the CDR3: TGCGCCAGCAGCCGAGTCCCGCTAGCGGGAAGCCTTCCTGGTGAGCAGTTCTTC.

This chain uses TRBV29-1 with TRBJ1-5; no reliable D call. With 3 bases removed from V and 6 bases from J, the gap between germline ends came to 12 bases. CDR1 and CDR2 from the germline V gene are SQVTM and ANQGSEA. CDR3 length: 13 residues. The CDR3 loop is CSVEVGVGQPQHF. As DNA, the CDR3 is TGCAGCGTTGAGGTGGGAGTCGGTCAGCCCCAGCATTTT.

The CDR3 DNA follows: TGTGCCAGCAGCGCGGGACTAGCGGGGACCTACGAGCAGTACTTC. This translates into CASSAGLAGTYEQYF. The chain carries TRBV2 and TRBJ2-7, with TRBD2 matching over 13 bases. The CDR3 spans 15 residues. In germline, CDR1 is SNHLY, CDR2 FYNNEI. V trimming: 6 bases; J trimming: 2 bases; junction bases outside the gene matches: 4. Complete variable domain (other parts from reference TRBV2 and TRBJ2-7): EPEVTQTPSHQVTQMGQEVILRCVPISNHLYFYWYRQILGQKVEFLVSFYNNEISEKSEIFDDQFSVERPDGSNFTLKIRSTKLEDSAMYFCASSAGLAGTYEQYFGPGTRLTVT.

The CDR3 loop reads CASRTGGIGYTF. CDR3 DNA: TGTGCCAGCAGGACAGGGGGCATAGGCTACACCTTC. This chain connects TRBV12-3 or TRBV12-4 to TRBJ1-2; 10 bases are shared with TRBD1. This CDR3 has 12 amino acids. Trimming took 6 bases from V and 8 from J; bases not matched to a gene: 3.

This clone was detected only a few times. V usage is TRBV7-9 and J usage is TRBJ1-4, with TRBD1 matching 7 bases. This CDR3 spans 14 amino acids. The J segment lost 7 bases and the V segment lost 4 bases, leaving 6 bases of the junction unmatched. Germline CDR1 is SEHNR and CDR2 is FQNEAQ (reference sequence). The CDR3 sequence: CASSSTGTPEKLFF. In DNA form, the CDR3 reads TGTGCCAGCAGCTCGACAGGGACCCCTGAAAAACTGTTTTTT.

The chain joins TRBV30 to TRBJ2-7, with D maybe TRBD2 (5 bases). The length of the CDR3 is 12 residues. Germline CDR1 is GTSNPN and CDR2 is SVGIG (reference sequence). V was shortened by 4 bases and J by 4 bases, with 11 bases between the two germline ends. The CDR3: CAWTTSGYEQYF. The CDR3 coding sequence is TGTGCCTGGACGACCAGCGGTTACGAGCAGTACTTC.

This rearrangement joins TRBV6-4 to TRBJ1-1, with TRBD1 matching 7 bases. The CDR3 has 14 amino acids. J was trimmed by 3 bases and V by 6 bases; bases with no gene match: 7. Germline CDR1 MRHNA, CDR2 SNTAGT. The CDR3 region is CASRKQGPDTEAFF. In nucleotides, the CDR3 is TGTGCCAGCAGAAAACAGGGGCCGGACACTGAAGCTTTCTTT.

The chain recombines TRBV28 with TRBJ2-7, with 7 nucleotides matching TRBD1. Germline assignment: CDR1 MDHEN and CDR2 SYDVKM. Trimming removed 7 bases from V and 2 bases from J; junction bases left unmatched: 2. The CDR3 length is 12 residues. CDR3 sequence reads: CASMGQTYEQYF. CDR3 DNA: TGTGCCAGCATGGGACAGACCTACGAGCAGTACTTC.

This clone showed up just a few times. The chain couples TRBV27 to TRBJ1-3; D is perhaps TRBD1 (5 bases). The CDR3 has 13 amino acids. Deletions cut 6 bases from V and 6 bases from J, with 12 bases between. Germline CDR1 MNHEY, CDR2 SMNVEV (reference sequence). The CDR3 loop is CASSSPGKNTIYF. DNA for the CDR3: TGTGCCAGCAGCTCGCCAGGGAAAAACACCATATATTTT.

The chain links TRBV6-1 to TRBJ1-2; D gene uncertain. V was trimmed by 0 bases and J by 5 bases, leaving 13 bases between them. The germline CDR1 and CDR2 sequences are MNHNS and SASEGT. The CDR3 runs 15 residues. The CDR3 bases are TGTGCCAGCAGTGAAGCGGAGGCGGGGTTGTATGGCTACACCTTC. Translating it yields CASSEAEAGLYGYTF.

The rearrangement uses TRBV5-1 and TRBJ1-2, with 10 bases that match TRBD1. Germline V gives CDR1 SGHRS, CDR2 YFSETQ. V lost 4 bases, J lost 6 bases, and 3 bases stayed unmatched. This CDR3 is built from 13 residues. CDR3 DNA sequence: TGCGCCAGCAGCCAGACAGGGGGCGATGGCTACACCTTC. Residues: CASSQTGGDGYTF.

In this sample, this clone turned up a few times. The rearrangement links TRBV5-4 to TRBJ2-1; TRBD2 agrees at 7 bases. The CDR3 has 12 amino acids. CDR1 and CDR2 (germline): SGHNT, YYREEE (reference sequence). With V trimmed by 4 bases and J by 5 bases, 0 bases remained unmatched. CDR3 sequence reads: CASSGGDNEQFF. The CDR3 nucleotides are TGTGCCAGCAGCGGGGGGGACAATGAGCAGTTCTTC.